This T cell receptor (beta chain) derives from a study of OX40 agonist ivuxolimab in advanced cancers. Germline CDR1 MNHEY, CDR2 SMNVEV (reference sequence). Trimming removed 5 bases from V and 1 base from J; junction bases left unmatched: 13. This CDR3 contains 18 residues. Measured with immunoSEQ multiplex PCR; TCRdb has only the in-frame clones, and not every one. The sample has roughly 92,000 clones, about four fifths seen once; the top ten hold roughly 5%. Patients were ineligible given autoimmune disease history or systemic immunosuppression. As to this clone: The antigen remains unidentified.

Overall study results and limits: Certain nonresponders additionally had low normalized T-cell clonal expansion. Undetermined was the antigen specificity of the expanded peripheral T cells.

The sequencing here drew on CD4+ or CD8+ T cells sorted from blood, taken in a trial of the OX40 agonist ivuxolimab. The chain employs TRBV27 and TRBJ2-1, with TRBD2 identical over 8 bases. The origin of this receptor is an adult with an advanced solid tumor such as melanoma, head and neck, liver or kidney cancer. In DNA form, the CDR3 reads TGTGCCAGCAGTCCACCGGCGAGAGCGGGAGTGTCCTACAATGAGCAGTTCTTC. Amino acids: CASSPPARAGVSYNEQFF.